This T cell receptor beta chain was captured by sequencing in a study of CD8 T cells in ankylosing spondylitis. Quantitative 5'-RACE with molecular barcodes generated TCR beta libraries. TCRdb re-derived calls from the 5' RACE reads in MiXCR, one entry per CDR3 protein. The repertoire holds 700,000 to 850,000 distinct CDR3 sequences, with roughly 12% as singletons. The study's findings and limits: A TCR beta motif of 7 to 9 highly homologous variants seemed to mark ankylosing spondylitis blood. Past studies reported some motif variants in reactive arthritis synovial fluid and blood. Disease-linked clones bore a CD8+ phenotype and were relatively rare in peripheral blood. Disease-linked clones were reportedly significantly enriched in matched ankylosing spondylitis synovial fluid.

With 3 bases removed from V and 1 base from J, the gap between germline ends came to 12 bases. The CDR3 totals 15 residues. With regard to this clonotype: Its antigen remains unidentified.

The rearrangement uses TRBV12-3 or TRBV12-4 and TRBJ1-1; no reliable D call. The clonotype comes from a male donor with ankylosing spondylitis. Source material: blood, either unsorted or a sorted T cell fraction (not recorded which). CDR3 DNA sequence: TGTGCCAGCAGTTTCGTTAGGACGCGGAACACTGAAGCTTTCTTT. Translation: CASSFVRTRNTEAFF.